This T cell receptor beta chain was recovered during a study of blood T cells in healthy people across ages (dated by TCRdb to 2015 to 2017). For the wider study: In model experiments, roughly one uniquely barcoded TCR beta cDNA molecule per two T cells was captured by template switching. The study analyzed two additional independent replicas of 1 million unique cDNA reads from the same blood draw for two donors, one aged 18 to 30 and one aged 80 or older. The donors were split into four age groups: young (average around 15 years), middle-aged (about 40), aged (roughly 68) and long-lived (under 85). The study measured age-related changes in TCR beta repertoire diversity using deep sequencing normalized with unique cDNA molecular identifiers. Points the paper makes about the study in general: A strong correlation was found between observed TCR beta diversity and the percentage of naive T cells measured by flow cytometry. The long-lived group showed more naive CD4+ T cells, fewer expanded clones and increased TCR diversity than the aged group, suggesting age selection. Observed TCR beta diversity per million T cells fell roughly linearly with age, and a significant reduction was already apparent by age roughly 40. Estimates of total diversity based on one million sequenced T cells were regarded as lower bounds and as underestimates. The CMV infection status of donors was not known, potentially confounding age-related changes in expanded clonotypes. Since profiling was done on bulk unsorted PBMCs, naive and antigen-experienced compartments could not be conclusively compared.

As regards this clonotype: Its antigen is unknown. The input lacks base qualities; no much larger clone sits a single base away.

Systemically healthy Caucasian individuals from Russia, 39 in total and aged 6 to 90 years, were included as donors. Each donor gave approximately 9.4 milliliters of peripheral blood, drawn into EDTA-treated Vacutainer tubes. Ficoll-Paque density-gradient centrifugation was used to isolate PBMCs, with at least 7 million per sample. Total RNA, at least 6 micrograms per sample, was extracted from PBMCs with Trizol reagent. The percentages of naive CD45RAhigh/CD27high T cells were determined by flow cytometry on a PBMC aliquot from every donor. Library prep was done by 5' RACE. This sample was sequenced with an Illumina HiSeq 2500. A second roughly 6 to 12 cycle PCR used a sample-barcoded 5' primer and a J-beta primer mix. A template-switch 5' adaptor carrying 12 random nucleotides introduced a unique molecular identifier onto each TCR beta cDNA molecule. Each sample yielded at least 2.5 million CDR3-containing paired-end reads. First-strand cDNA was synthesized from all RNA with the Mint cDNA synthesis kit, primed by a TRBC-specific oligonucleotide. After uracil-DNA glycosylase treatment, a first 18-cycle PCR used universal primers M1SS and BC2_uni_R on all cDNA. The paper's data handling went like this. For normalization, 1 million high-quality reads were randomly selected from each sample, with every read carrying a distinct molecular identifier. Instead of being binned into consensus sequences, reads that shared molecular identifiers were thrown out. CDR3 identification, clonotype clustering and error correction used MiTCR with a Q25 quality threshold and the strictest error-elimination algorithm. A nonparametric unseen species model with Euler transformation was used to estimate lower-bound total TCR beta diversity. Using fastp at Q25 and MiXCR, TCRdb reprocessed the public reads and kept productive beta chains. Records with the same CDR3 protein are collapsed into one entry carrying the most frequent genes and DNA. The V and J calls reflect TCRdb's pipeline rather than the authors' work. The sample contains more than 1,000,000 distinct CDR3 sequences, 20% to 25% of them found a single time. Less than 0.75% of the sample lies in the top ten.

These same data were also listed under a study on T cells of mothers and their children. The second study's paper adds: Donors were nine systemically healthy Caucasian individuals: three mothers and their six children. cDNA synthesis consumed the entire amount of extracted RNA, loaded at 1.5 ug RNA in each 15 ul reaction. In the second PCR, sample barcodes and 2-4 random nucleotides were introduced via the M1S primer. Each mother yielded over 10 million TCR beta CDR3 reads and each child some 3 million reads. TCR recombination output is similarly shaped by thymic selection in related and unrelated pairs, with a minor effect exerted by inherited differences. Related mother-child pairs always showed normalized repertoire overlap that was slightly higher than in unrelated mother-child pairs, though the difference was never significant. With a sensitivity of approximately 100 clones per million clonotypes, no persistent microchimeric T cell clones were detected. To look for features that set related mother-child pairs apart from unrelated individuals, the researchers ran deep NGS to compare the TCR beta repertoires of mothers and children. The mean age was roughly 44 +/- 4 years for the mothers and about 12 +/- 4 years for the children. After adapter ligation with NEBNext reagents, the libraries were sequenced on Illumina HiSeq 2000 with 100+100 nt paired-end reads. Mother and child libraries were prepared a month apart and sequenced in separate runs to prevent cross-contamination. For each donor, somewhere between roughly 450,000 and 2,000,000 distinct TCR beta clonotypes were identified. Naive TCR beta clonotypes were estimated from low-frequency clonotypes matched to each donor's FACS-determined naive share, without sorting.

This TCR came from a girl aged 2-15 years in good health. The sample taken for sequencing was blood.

The DNA sequence is given as TGTGCCAGCACCTACGGTGGGTCAGGGGATAACACTGAAGCTTTCTTT. Its translation is CASTYGGSGDNTEAFF. In this chain, TRBV6-6 is recombined with TRBJ1-1; the D gene is perhaps TRBD1, on 6 matching bases. The CDR3 spans 16 residues, from the cysteine through the phenylalanine. Only the CDR3 DNA is retained, 48 bases long and in frame from the first base. CDR1 MNHNY and CDR2 SVGAGI are derived from the germline V gene (reference sequence). The junction carries 20 bases between V and J, which are trimmed by 7 bases and 2 bases respectively.